The 17 T cell receptor beta chains below all came from one sample that was sequenced in a study of identifying expanded T cells in peripheral blood. Generated by immunoSEQ multiplex PCR, the TCRdb table keeps only in-frame clones and is missing some. This repertoire shows about 100,000 clones, about 87% found once; its top ten account for just over 5.5%. The sample comprised blood. These receptors were obtained from a person aged 18-69 years in good health.

The chain has TRBV6-5 and TRBJ1-5; D might be TRBD1 (5 bases). CDR1 is MNHEY and CDR2 is SVGAGI in the germline V gene. This CDR3 has 14 residues. V was clipped by 6 bases and J by 10 bases, with 19 bases between them. CDR3 coding DNA: TGTGCCAGCAGAAGGGACGCGTCAATCAGCCCCCAGCATTTT. It is translated as CASRRDASISPQHF.

V usage is TRBV29-1 and J usage is TRBJ1-2; TRBD1 aligns across 7 bases. Germline V CDR1 and CDR2: SQVTM, ANQGSEA. The CDR3 extends over 12 amino acids. V lost 4 bases, J lost 2 bases, and 1 base stayed unmatched. The CDR3 here is CSVGDRNYGYTF. The CDR3 DNA is TGCAGCGTTGGGGACAGAAACTATGGCTACACCTTC.

The chain links TRBV14 to TRBJ2-1, with a weak D call TRBD2 (6 bases). The V and J ends lost 4 bases and 3 bases respectively, with 13 bases between them. Germline V gene sequence: CDR1 SGHDN, CDR2 FVKESK. CDR3 length: 15 amino acids. In DNA form, the CDR3 reads TGTGCCAGCAGCCGCCCGGGACTTATCTACAATGAGCAGTTCTTC. It specifies CASSRPGLIYNEQFF.

The chain couples TRBV4-1 to TRBJ1-5, with D tentatively TRBD1 (5 bases). Trimming stripped 4 bases from V and 0 bases from J, with 7 bases between. The CDR3 length is 14 residues. CDR1 MGHRA and CDR2 YSYEKL come from the germline V gene. The CDR3 protein is CASSPDTSNQPQHF. Here the CDR3 DNA reads TGCGCCAGCAGCCCGGACACTAGCAATCAGCCCCAGCATTTT.

The chain joins TRBV4-2 to TRBJ2-7; tentative D call: TRBD2 (5 bases). The CDR3 spans 14 residues. With 4 bases removed from V and 2 bases from J, the gap between germline ends came to 12 bases. The germline gives CDR1 LGHNA, CDR2 YNFKEQ. CDR3 nucleotides: TGTGCCAGCAGCCTGTACGGGGTGACCTACGAGCAGTACTTC. Its protein is CASSLYGVTYEQYF.

The chain couples TRBV6-1 to TRBJ1-4; D call uncertain. Germline CDR1 MNHNS, CDR2 SASEGT. Trimming removed 6 bases at V and 8 bases at J, with 13 bases between. This CDR3 spans 13 amino acids. The CDR3 is CASSLTGSEKLFF. The CDR3 coding sequence is TGTGCCAGCAGCCTTACGGGGTCCGAAAAACTGTTTTTT.

V and J are TRBV6-5 and TRBJ2-1; D is unclear. Germline V CDR1 and CDR2: MNHEY, SVGAGI. Trimming left V 2 bases short and J 7 bases short, with 6 bases between. This CDR3 region has 12 residues. The DNA for the CDR3 is TGTGCCAGCAGTTACAGATGGAATGAGCAGTTCTTC. This gives the protein CASSYRWNEQFF.

V usage is TRBV29-1 and J usage is TRBJ1-2; possibly TRBD1 for D (5 bases). The V gene's germline CDR1 is SQVTM and CDR2 ANQGSEA. With 6 bases removed from V and 3 bases from J, the gap between germline ends came to 17 bases. The CDR3 covers 14 residues. CDR3: CSVDSHPGDYGYTF. The CDR3 DNA sequence: TGCAGCGTCGACAGCCACCCCGGGGACTATGGCTACACCTTC.

The chain has TRBV19 and TRBJ1-2; weak D call: TRBD1 (6 bases). Germline V gene lookup returns CDR1 LNHDA and CDR2 SQIVND (reference sequence). The CDR3 has 13 amino acids. V was trimmed by 8 bases and J by 4 bases, leaving 14 bases between them. Here the CDR3 reads CASSRTDFYGYTF. CDR3 nucleotide sequence: TGTGCCAGTTCTCGGACAGACTTCTATGGCTACACCTTC.

V gene TRBV4-2 combines with J gene TRBJ2-5, with 7 bases identical to TRBD2. Germline CDR1 reads LGHNA; CDR2 reads YNFKEQ. Trimming at V came to 1 base and at J to 1 base, leaving 12 bases not matched to a gene. The CDR3 is 18 amino acids. The CDR3 reads CASSQGGWGSGSQETQYF. CDR3 coding DNA: TGTGCCAGCAGCCAAGGCGGGTGGGGTAGCGGGTCCCAAGAGACCCAGTACTTC.

V is TRBV7-9 and J is TRBJ2-1, with 9 nucleotides matching TRBD1. There are 14 residues in the CDR3. From germline, CDR1 is SEHNR and CDR2 FQNEAQ (reference sequence). V lost 5 bases and J lost 9; bases outside the gene matches: 8. CDR3 nucleotide sequence: TGTGCCAGCAGCCGACAGGGGGATCAGGCTGAGCAGTTCTTC. Residues: CASSRQGDQAEQFF.

The J gene is TRBJ2-2, the V gene TRBV10-3, with D perhaps matching TRBD2 (5 bases). The CDR3 runs to 15 residues. Germline loops: CDR1 ENHRY, CDR2 SYGVKD. Trimming pared 4 bases from V and 4 bases from J, leaving 13 bases between. CDR3 bases: TGTGCCATCAGTGGACTACCCCCGACCACCGGGGAGCTGTTTTTT. Translation gives CAISGLPPTTGELFF.

In DNA form, the CDR3 reads TGTGCCAGCAGTGGCACCTCGGCGGCTTCACCCCTCCACTTT. Amino acid sequence: CASSGTSAASPLHF. V gene TRBV6-1 combines with J gene TRBJ1-6; D is undetermined. In germline, CDR1 is MNHNS, CDR2 SASEGT. Trimming took off 4 bases at V and 9 bases at J, with 13 bases between the two ends. The CDR3 has 14 residues.

The chain is built from TRBV7-9 and TRBJ1-6; 11 positions match TRBD1. Germline V lookup: CDR1 SEHNR, CDR2 FQNEAQ (reference sequence). This CDR3 has 15 amino acids. V was clipped by 4 bases and J by 6 bases; unmatched bases: 2. CDR3: CASSSGTGGNSPLHF. The CDR3 bases are TGTGCCAGCAGCTCCGGGACAGGGGGTAATTCACCCCTCCACTTT. The whole variable domain, filled in from reference TRBV7-9 and TRBJ1-6, reads DTGVSQNPRHKITKRGQNVTFRCDPISEHNRLYWYRQTLGQGPEFLTYFQNEAQLEKSRLLSDRFSAERPKGSFSTLEIQRTEQGDSAMYLCASSSGTGGNSPLHFGNGTRLTVT.

This clone appeared once. The rearrangement uses TRBV19 and TRBJ2-2, with a weak D call TRBD2 (6 bases). The CDR3 consists of 13 residues. V shed 3 bases and J shed 6 bases, with 8 bases lying between them. Germline V gene data show CDR1 as LNHDA and CDR2 as SQIVND (reference sequence). DNA for the CDR3: TGTGCCAGTAGTATTGGAGGGTCCGGGGAGCTGTTTTTT. This translates into CASSIGGSGELFF.

This clone was seen a few times. The V and J genes are TRBV27 and TRBJ2-7; D uncertain. Germline V gives CDR1 MNHEY, CDR2 SMNVEV (reference sequence). The CDR3 extends over 10 amino acids. Trimming cost V 2 bases and J 5 bases, with 1 base left between them. CDR3 nucleotide sequence: TGTGCCAGCAGTTTAAACGAGCAGTACTTC. Protein sequence: CASSLNEQYF.

This clone was counted a single time. CDR3 region: CASRRGNLDTQYF. CDR3 nucleotide sequence: TGTGCCAGCCGGAGGGGGAACCTAGATACGCAGTATTTT. This chain connects TRBV25-1 to TRBJ2-3; D may correspond to TRBD1 or TRBD2 (6 bases each). V lost 8 bases, J lost 5 bases, and 14 bases lay in between. The CDR3 runs to 13 residues. Germline V lookup: CDR1 MGHDK, CDR2 SYGVNS.